One and the same sample provided the 25 T cell receptor beta chains below, sequenced in a study of T cell repertoires in cytomegalovirus infection. TCRdb re-derived calls from the reads in MiXCR, one entry per CDR3 protein. The data hold just over 300,000 distinct CDR3 sequences, with roughly 15% observed a single time. Sequencing was carried out using PBMCs. All receptors come from a human donor in good health (CMV status not recorded). Some clones in this sample may be carry-over from other donors' samples.

This clonotype was seen repeatedly, ten times or more. The CDR3 DNA reads as TGCGCCAGCAGCCATGAGGACAGCTCGGAAGAGACCCAGTACTTC. Translated: CASSHEDSSEETQYF. The chain uses TRBV4-3 and TRBJ2-5; tentatively, D is TRBD1 (6 bases). The V end was cut by 3 bases, the J end by 3 bases, with 14 bases between. CDR1 LGHNA and CDR2 YSLEER come from the germline V gene. CDR3 size: 15 residues.

This clonotype was observed at least ten times. The genes are TRBV25-1 and TRBJ2-3; 8 nucleotides agree with TRBD1. V gave up 3 bases and J gave up 2 bases; unmatched junction bases: 10. From germline, CDR1 is MGHDK and CDR2 SYGVNS. The CDR3 length is 17 residues. The CDR3 spells CASSDQGAQSTTDTQYF. Written as DNA, the CDR3 is TGTGCCAGCAGTGATCAGGGGGCGCAATCTACCACAGATACGCAGTATTTT. The variable domain in full, completed from reference TRBV25-1 and TRBJ2-3, reads EADIYQTPRYLVIGTGKKITLECSQTMGHDKMYWYQQDPGMELHLIHYSYGVNSTEKGDLSSESTVSRIRTEHFPLTLESARPSHTSQYLCASSDQGAQSTTDTQYFGPGTRLTVL.

This chain connects TRBV20-1 to TRBJ2-1; the match to TRBD2 covers 14 bases. This CDR3 is built from 20 residues. Per the germline V gene, CDR1 is DFQATT and CDR2 is SNEGSKA (reference sequence). J was trimmed by 5 bases and V by 1 base; bases with no gene match: 16. The CDR3: CSARGVLRVTSGGGDNEQFF. For the CDR3, the DNA is TGCAGTGCTAGAGGGGTCCTCCGAGTGACTAGCGGGGGGGGGGACAATGAGCAGTTCTTC.

Details on this clonotype: It may be a read error: a sequence one base away is much more abundant. The chain uses TRBV12-3 or TRBV12-4 and TRBJ2-7; unclear D gene. The length of the CDR3 is 14 residues. Trimming removed 6 bases from V and 6 bases from J, with 18 bases in between. The CDR3 protein is CASSPQGIGTEQYF. CDR3 bases: TGTGCCAGCAGCCCTCAAGGGATAGGCACCGAGCAGTACTTC.

This clonotype was detected only a few times. The gene calls are TRBV5-1 and TRBJ1-5; 11 nucleotides line up with TRBD1. This CDR3 is built from 15 residues. Germline-derived CDR1 and CDR2 are SGHRS and YFSETQ. Trimming at V came to 4 bases and at J to 6 bases, leaving 6 bases not matched to a gene. CDR3 bases: TGCGCCAGCAGCGATGGGACAGGGGGTGCTCAGCCCCAGCATTTT. This codes for CASSDGTGGAQPQHF. The variable domain in full, completed from reference TRBV5-1 and TRBJ1-5, reads KAGVTQTPRYLIKTRGQQVTLSCSPISGHRSVSWYQQTPGQGLQFLFEYFSETQRNKGNFPGRFSGRQFSNSRSEMNVSTLELGDSALYLCASSDGTGGAQPQHFGDGTRLSIL.

At least ten counts were recorded for this clonotype. The genes are TRBV7-9 and TRBJ2-7; 10 bases are shared with TRBD1. Germline V gives CDR1 SEHNR, CDR2 FQNEAQ (reference sequence). CDR3 length: 17 amino acids. Trimming removed 4 bases from V and 5 bases from J; junction bases left unmatched: 14. The CDR3 DNA sequence: TGTGCCAGCAGCTCATCAGACAGGGGGCCGGCGCTTCACGAGCAGTACTTC. Translation gives CASSSSDRGPALHEQYF.

The chain uses TRBV4-1 and TRBJ2-1; TRBD2 agrees at 9 bases. V shed 4 bases and J 4 bases; nucleotides not matched to a gene: 8. This CDR3 is 16 amino acids long. CDR1 is MGHRA and CDR2 is YSYEKL in the germline V gene. CDR3 DNA: TGCGCCAGCAGCCGCCAAGCGGGGGGCGGGTACAATGAGCAGTTCTTC. Its protein is CASSRQAGGGYNEQFF.

This clonotype was counted only a few times. The rearrangement joins TRBV5-8 to TRBJ2-2; weak D call: TRBD1 (6 bases). This CDR3 is 14 amino acids long. Trimming took off 5 bases at V and 3 bases at J, with 11 bases between the two ends. CDR1 is SGHTS, CDR2 YDEGEE, per germline. CDR3 amino acids: CASSPDSYTGELFF. CDR3 sequence (DNA): TGTGCCAGCAGTCCGGACAGTTACACCGGGGAGCTGTTTTTT.

There are a few counts of this clonotype. V is TRBV6-2 or TRBV6-3 and J is TRBJ1-6; possible D gene TRBD1, 5 bases. The ends were cut back, 5 bases at V and 14 bases at J, with 16 bases in the middle. Germline V CDR1 and CDR2: MNHEY, SVGEGT. The CDR3 has 13 residues. The CDR3 nucleotides read TGTGCCAGCAGTCCGGGGACGGAATCTACCCTCCACTTT. Residues: CASSPGTESTLHF.

The J gene is TRBJ1-1, the V gene TRBV12-3 or TRBV12-4; D might be TRBD1 (5 bases). CDR3 length: 16 residues. Trimming removed 0 bases at V and 2 bases at J, with 13 bases between. The CDR3 DNA sequence: TGTGCCAGCAGTTTAGCGTTTTCGGGGGTAAACACTGAAGCTTTCTTT. This sequence encodes CASSLAFSGVNTEAFF.

This clonotype was detected many times. This rearrangement joins TRBV10-3 to TRBJ2-5; 14 bases are a match to TRBD2. The CDR3 sequence is 16 residues long. Trimming removed 2 bases from V and 6 bases from J; junction bases left unmatched: 5. Looked up from germline, CDR1 is ENHRY and CDR2 is SYGVKD. CDR3 in amino acids: CAISERLAGGLKTQYF. The CDR3 DNA is TGTGCCATCAGTGAGCGACTAGCGGGGGGGCTTAAGACCCAGTACTTC.

The table lists this clonotype with many counts. The CDR3 bases are TGTGCCAGCAGCTTACCTGCCGGAGGACCGGGGGATTCACCCCTCCACTTT. Protein product: CASSLPAGGPGDSPLHF. V usage is TRBV7-9 and J usage is TRBJ1-6, with D possibly matching TRBD1 (5 bases). V was clipped by 2 bases and J by 8 bases, with 19 bases between them. The germline V gene encodes CDR1 SEHNR and CDR2 FQNEAQ (reference sequence). The CDR3 totals 17 residues.

This clonotype was detected only a few times. The gene calls are TRBV28 and TRBJ2-1, with TRBD2 identical over 8 bases. With 3 bases clipped from V and 6 bases from J, the junction kept 7 bases outside the gene matches. CDR3 length: 15 residues. From germline, CDR1 is MDHEN and CDR2 SYDVKM. CDR3 bases: TGTGCCAGCAGTTTGGGTGTAGCGGGGTTCAATGAGCAGTTCTTC. It yields the protein CASSLGVAGFNEQFF.

Points on this clonotype: A much larger clone differs from this one at a single base, so this may be a read error. The rearrangement links TRBV6-1 to TRBJ2-7, with D possibly matching TRBD2 (6 bases). V dropped 5 bases and J dropped 2 bases, with 10 bases sitting between them. This CDR3 region has 13 residues. Germline lookup yields CDR1 MNHNS and CDR2 SASEGT. The CDR3: CASSTSHPYEQYF. The CDR3 coding sequence is TGTGCCAGCAGTACTAGCCACCCCTACGAGCAGTACTTC.

This clonotype was seen a handful of times. V is TRBV7-6 and J is TRBJ2-4, with TRBD1 as a possible D gene (7 bases). Germline V gene data show CDR1 as SGHVS and CDR2 as FNYEAQ. The CDR3 loop spans 16 amino acids. V was clipped by 1 base and J by 2 bases, with 12 bases between them. Here the CDR3 DNA reads TGTGCCAGCAGCTTAGTTGCAGGGGGGACCAAAAACATTCAGTACTTC. It yields the protein CASSLVAGGTKNIQYF. Supplemented by reference TRBV7-6 and TRBJ2-4, the full variable domain reads GAGVSQSPRYKVTKRGQDVALRCDPISGHVSLYWYRQALGQGPEFLTYFNYEAQQDKSGLPNDRFSAERPEGSISTLTIQRTEQRDSAMYRCASSLVAGGTKNIQYFGAGTRLSVL.

V is TRBV11-2 and J is TRBJ1-2; possibly TRBD1 for D (6 bases). This CDR3 region has 14 residues. Germline V gives CDR1 SGHAT, CDR2 FQNNGV. The ends were cut back, 5 bases at V and 2 bases at J, with 12 bases in the middle. The CDR3 is CASSLTQGNYGYTF. CDR3 bases: TGTGCCAGCAGCCTGACTCAGGGGAACTATGGCTACACCTTC.

V usage is TRBV25-1 and J usage is TRBJ2-1; D gene unclear. Trimming shortened V by 4 bases and J by 6 bases, and 13 bases separated the two germline ends. The CDR3 runs to 14 residues. CDR1 is MGHDK, CDR2 SYGVNS, per germline. The CDR3 loop reads CASSGLLWSNEQFF. In DNA, the CDR3 is TGTGCCAGCAGTGGACTTTTATGGTCCAATGAGCAGTTCTTC.

The sample holds a few counts of this clonotype. The J gene is TRBJ2-4, the V gene TRBV27; 9 positions match TRBD1. Germline CDR1 and CDR2: MNHEY and SMNVEV (reference sequence). Trimming took 5 bases from V and 9 from J; bases not matched to a gene: 14. The CDR3 is made up of 16 amino acids. The CDR3 DNA reads as TGTGCCAGCAGTGTTATGGGGACAGGGTCGACGGTCATTCAGTACTTC. Protein: CASSVMGTGSTVIQYF.

At least ten counts were recorded for this clonotype. Here the CDR3 DNA reads TGTGCCAGCAGCCAAACGGGCGGGGCCTCCCTCAATGAGCAGTTCTTC. It encodes CASSQTGGASLNEQFF. The chain couples TRBV7-2 to TRBJ2-1; D possibly corresponds to TRBD2 (6 bases). With 5 bases removed from V and 6 bases from J, the gap between germline ends came to 20 bases. This CDR3 is built from 16 residues. Germline-derived CDR1 and CDR2 are SGHTA and FQGNSA.

V gene TRBV29-1 combines with J gene TRBJ1-2; the match to TRBD1 covers 7 bases. V trimming: 1 base; J trimming: 2 bases; junction bases outside the gene matches: 4. The CDR3 contains 14 residues. The germline CDR1 and CDR2 sequences are SQVTM and ANQGSEA. CDR3 sequence reads: CSVEVGQPNYGYTF. The CDR3 DNA reads TGCAGCGTTGAAGTGGGACAGCCGAACTATGGCTACACCTTC.

The rearrangement joins TRBV19 to TRBJ2-3; 8 nucleotides line up with TRBD2. The V gene end was trimmed by 6 bases and the J gene end by 6 bases; junction bases not matched to a gene: 23. The CDR3 is 19 residues long. Germline V lookup: CDR1 LNHDA, CDR2 SQIVND (reference sequence). The CDR3 loop is CASRYSPLIAGTPGDTQYF. The CDR3 coding sequence is TGTGCCAGTAGATACTCCCCCCTCATAGCGGGGACCCCAGGTGATACGCAGTATTTT.

This clonotype was observed a handful of times. The chain couples TRBV7-8 to TRBJ1-5, with TRBD1 identical over 7 bases. The V gene end was trimmed by 3 bases and the J gene end by 1 base; junction bases not matched to a gene: 9. This CDR3 is built from 17 residues. Germline assignment: CDR1 SGHVS and CDR2 FQNEAQ. The DNA for the CDR3 is TGTGCCAGCAGCTTTGGCCCTTCGGGACAGAGCAATCAGCCCCAGCATTTT. As protein: CASSFGPSGQSNQPQHF.

This clonotype was found many times. J is TRBJ1-5 and V is TRBV27; D ambiguous. Between the trimmed V and J ends, which lost 5 bases and 4 bases, there was a span of 15 bases. The CDR3 has 15 residues. Germline CDR1 reads MNHEY; CDR2 reads SMNVEV (reference sequence). The CDR3 sequence is CASSRLGLYNQPQHF. The CDR3 nucleotides read TGTGCCAGCAGTCGGCTGGGGTTGTATAATCAGCCCCAGCATTTT.

This chain joins TRBV9 and TRBJ2-5, with 12 bases fitting TRBD2. J lost 4 bases, V lost 0 bases, and 4 bases had no gene match. Germline V gives CDR1 SGDLS, CDR2 YYNGEE. There are 16 residues in the CDR3. The CDR3 DNA is TGTGCCAGCAGCGTAGGCGGACTAGCGGGGTCAGAGACCCAGTACTTC. Encoded protein: CASSVGGLAGSETQYF.

The V and J genes are TRBV14 and TRBJ2-3; D remains ambiguous. This CDR3 has 12 amino acids. Trimming removed 1 base from V and 5 bases from J, with 4 bases in between. CDR1 and CDR2 (germline): SGHDN, FVKESK. CDR3 amino acids: CASSQVRDTQYF. The CDR3 coding sequence is TGTGCCAGCAGCCAAGTAAGAGATACGCAGTATTTT.